One T cell receptor beta chain is described in this entry. This sample was taken from a study of identical twins. TCRdb redid the calling of the 5' RACE reads with MiXCR, one entry per CDR3 protein. The repertoire holds some 690,000 distinct CDR3 sequences, with 21% as singletons. Germline CDR1 and CDR2: LGHDT and YNNKEL (reference sequence). CDR3 size: 13 residues. V was shortened by 2 bases and J by 8 bases, with 11 bases between the two germline ends. These same data were also listed under a study on T cells expressing NK-cell markers.

V usage is TRBV3-1 and J usage is TRBJ2-3; D gene ambiguous. Sequenced sample: PBMCs. The clonotype originates from a woman between 18 and 30 years old in good health. The chain's CDR3 is CASSQLRSTTQYF. CDR3 DNA sequence: TGTGCCAGCAGCCAACTTAGGAGCACTACGCAGTATTTT.